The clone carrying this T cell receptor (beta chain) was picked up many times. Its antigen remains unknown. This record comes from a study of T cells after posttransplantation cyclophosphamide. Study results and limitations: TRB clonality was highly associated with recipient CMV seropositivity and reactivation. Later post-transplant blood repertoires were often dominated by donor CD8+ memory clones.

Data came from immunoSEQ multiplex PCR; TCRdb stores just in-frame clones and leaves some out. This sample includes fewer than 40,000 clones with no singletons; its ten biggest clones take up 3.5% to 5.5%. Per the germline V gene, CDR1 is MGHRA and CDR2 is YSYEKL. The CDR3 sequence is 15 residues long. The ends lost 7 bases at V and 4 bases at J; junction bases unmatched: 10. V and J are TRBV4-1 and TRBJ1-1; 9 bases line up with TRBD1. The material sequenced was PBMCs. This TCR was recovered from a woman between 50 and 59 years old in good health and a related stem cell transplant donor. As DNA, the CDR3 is TGCGCCAGCACCGGACGACAGGGGGATAGCACTGAAGCTTTCTTT. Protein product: CASTGRQGDSTEAFF.